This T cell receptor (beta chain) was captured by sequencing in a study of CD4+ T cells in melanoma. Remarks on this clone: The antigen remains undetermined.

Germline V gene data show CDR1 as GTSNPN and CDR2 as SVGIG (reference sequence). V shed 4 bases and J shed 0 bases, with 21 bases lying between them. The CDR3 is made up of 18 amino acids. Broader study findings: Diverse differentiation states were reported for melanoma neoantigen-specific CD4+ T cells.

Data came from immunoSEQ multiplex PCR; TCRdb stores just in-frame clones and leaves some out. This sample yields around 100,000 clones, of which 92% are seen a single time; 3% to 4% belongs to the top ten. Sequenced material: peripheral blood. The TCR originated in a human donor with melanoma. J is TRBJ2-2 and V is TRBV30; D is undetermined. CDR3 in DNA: TGTGCCTGGATTTGGTCGGGTGCCCACGAACCGAACACCGGGGAGCTGTTTTTT. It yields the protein CAWIWSGAHEPNTGELFF.